These 17 T cell receptor beta chains were all obtained from the same sample, sequenced in a study of shared clonotypes between healthy human individuals. Generated by immunoSEQ multiplex PCR, the TCRdb table keeps only in-frame clones and is missing some. The sample consists of some 480,000 clones, roughly 78% of them appearing once. Sequencing input: PBMCs. These receptors originate from a woman aged 40 to 50 in good health. Some clones in this sample may be carry-over from other donors' samples.

V usage is TRBV28 and J usage is TRBJ1-5; 7 nucleotides line up with TRBD1. This CDR3 region has 14 residues. The ends lost 2 bases at V and 7 bases at J; junction bases unmatched: 5. The germline V gene encodes CDR1 MDHEN and CDR2 SYDVKM. For the CDR3, the DNA is TGTGCCAGCAGTTTAAGGGGGCCGGGGCAGCCCCAGCATTTT. Amino acids: CASSLRGPGQPQHF.

The genes are TRBV5-6 and TRBJ1-2; D is uncertain. Germline V gene sequence: CDR1 SGHDT, CDR2 YYEEEE. This CDR3 is built from 12 residues. V was pared by 0 bases and J by 10 bases, with 10 bases between. CDR3 DNA sequence: TGTGCCAGCAGCTTGGATGCGGCTTACTACACCTTC. Translation gives CASSLDAAYYTF.

The chain employs TRBV9 and TRBJ2-2; TRBD2 is a possible D gene (6 bases). Trimming took 0 bases from V and 3 from J, leaving 12 bases between them. Germline V gives CDR1 SGDLS, CDR2 YYNGEE. The CDR3 length is 16 residues. The CDR3 sequence: CASSVALADYTGELFF. CDR3 bases: TGTGCCAGCAGCGTAGCACTAGCAGACTACACCGGGGAGCTGTTTTTT.

The chain uses TRBV9 and TRBJ2-3; 11 nucleotides agree with TRBD2. The CDR3 sequence is 15 residues long. The V gene's germline CDR1 is SGDLS and CDR2 YYNGEE. V dropped 5 bases and J dropped 2; count of bases not matched to a gene: 4. The CDR3 DNA reads as TGTGCCAGCAGTCAGACTAGCGGGACCACAGATACGCAGTATTTT. This codes for CASSQTSGTTDTQYF.

This clone was detected once. This chain joins TRBV7-8 and TRBJ2-5; tentative D call: TRBD2 (6 bases). The CDR3 has 14 amino acids. V lost 4 bases to trimming and J lost 1 base, with 10 bases between them. Germline V gene sequence: CDR1 SGHVS, CDR2 FQNEAQ. As DNA, the CDR3 is TGTGCCAGCAGCTGGGCGGGACGCCAAGAGACCCAGTACTTC. It specifies CASSWAGRQETQYF.

The chain carries TRBV5-1 and TRBJ2-2, with 11 positions matching TRBD2. Germline V gene data show CDR1 as SGHRS and CDR2 as YFSETQ. The ends lost 3 bases at V and 1 base at J; junction bases unmatched: 14. This CDR3 has 20 residues. CDR3 DNA sequence: TGCGCCAGCAGCTATACCGTAGGTAGCGGGAGGGCCTTGAACACCGGGGAGCTGTTTTTT. It yields the protein CASSYTVGSGRALNTGELFF.

The rearrangement uses TRBV7-3 and TRBJ1-1; possibly TRBD1 for D (5 bases). The germline V and J ends were trimmed by 7 bases and 1 base, with 10 bases remaining between them. Germline V gene sequence: CDR1 SGHTA, CDR2 FQGTGA. This CDR3 comprises 13 residues. The CDR3 DNA sequence: TGTGCCAGCAAGCGGGACTGGAACACTGAAGCTTTCTTT. Protein sequence: CASKRDWNTEAFF.

The chain couples TRBV19 to TRBJ2-5, with TRBD1 matching over 8 bases. The end of the DNA is better explained by TRBJ2-7, so the J call may be wrong. The CDR3 sequence is 15 residues long. Germline-derived CDR1 and CDR2 are LNHDA and SQIVND (reference sequence). CDR3 in amino acids: CASNQGTGGPYEQYF. CDR3 coding DNA: TGTGCCAGTAACCAGGGGACAGGAGGACCCTACGAGCAGTACTTC.

Comments on this clone: Given a far larger clone just one base away, this is likely a sequencing read error. Other nucleotide sequences in the sample specify the same CDR3. V and J are TRBV5-1 and TRBJ2-5; D remains unclear. Germline assignment: CDR1 SGHRS and CDR2 YFSETQ. V dropped 4 bases and J dropped 1 base, with 2 bases sitting between them. The CDR3 runs 11 residues. CDR3 nucleotide sequence: TGCGCCAGCAGCCTCCAAGAGACCCAGTACTTC. It encodes CASSLQETQYF.

For the CDR3, the DNA is TGTGCCAGCACCACAGCGCGGGGTCAGCCCCAGCATTTT. This encodes CASTTARGQPQHF. This chain joins TRBV27 and TRBJ1-5; D ambiguous. In germline, CDR1 is MNHEY, CDR2 SMNVEV (reference sequence). V was clipped by 7 bases and J by 6 bases, with 13 bases between them. The CDR3 totals 13 residues.

This clone was counted a few times. The chain combines TRBV2 with TRBJ2-1, with D possibly TRBD2 on 6 matching bases. V gave up 4 bases and J gave up 12 bases, with 10 bases separating them. Germline V gives CDR1 SNHLY, CDR2 FYNNEI. The CDR3 is made up of 11 amino acids. The CDR3 region is CASSALGGQFF. In nucleotides, the CDR3 is TGTGCCAGCAGTGCGCTGGGGGGGCAGTTCTTC.

The rearrangement uses TRBV19 and TRBJ1-5, with D unclear. Trimming pared 2 bases from V and 5 bases from J, leaving 7 bases between. CDR1 is LNHDA and CDR2 is SQIVND in the germline V gene (reference sequence). This CDR3 contains 13 residues. CDR3: CASSITFDQPQHF. The CDR3 bases are TGTGCCAGTAGTATAACCTTCGATCAGCCCCAGCATTTT.

The chain is built from TRBV2 and TRBJ1-1; D might be TRBD1 (6 bases). The CDR3 consists of 13 residues. Germline assignment: CDR1 SNHLY and CDR2 FYNNEI. V was shortened by 8 bases and J by 10 bases, with 20 bases between the two germline ends. In DNA form, the CDR3 reads TGTGCCAGCCGGACAGCCGAGCCCGTACGAGCTTTCTTT. Protein product: CASRTAEPVRAFF.

J is TRBJ2-7 and V is TRBV28; 9 bases fit TRBD1. Germline lookup yields CDR1 MDHEN and CDR2 SYDVKM. This CDR3 has 16 residues. Germline trimming cut 2 bases from V and 6 bases from J; bases unmatched to any gene: 11. CDR3 loop: CASSLPYRDRVTEQYF. CDR3 coding DNA: TGTGCCAGCAGTTTACCATACCGGGACAGGGTGACCGAGCAGTACTTC.

This clone was recorded once. The chain combines TRBV5-1 with TRBJ1-1; maybe TRBD1 (5 bases). The CDR3 covers 14 residues. The V end was cut by 0 bases, the J end by 4 bases, with 10 bases between. Germline V gene lookup returns CDR1 SGHRS and CDR2 YFSETQ. CDR3 coding DNA: TGCGCCAGCAGCTTGGACGGGGCTGTCACTGAAGCTTTCTTT. Its protein is CASSLDGAVTEAFF. Using reference TRBV5-1 and TRBJ1-1 for the parts outside the CDR3, the full variable domain is KAGVTQTPRYLIKTRGQQVTLSCSPISGHRSVSWYQQTPGQGLQFLFEYFSETQRNKGNFPGRFSGRQFSNSRSEMNVSTLELGDSALYLCASSLDGAVTEAFFGQGTRLTVV.

V usage is TRBV5-1 and J usage is TRBJ2-1; D call uncertain. Germline assignment: CDR1 SGHRS and CDR2 YFSETQ. V was cut by 5 bases and J by 7 bases, with 7 bases left in between. The CDR3 is 11 residues long. Here the CDR3 DNA reads TGCGCCAGCAGAGGTGGGAATGAGCAGTTCTTC. Translation gives CASRGGNEQFF.

As DNA, the CDR3 is TGTGCCAGCAGTGAAGTGCAGGGGGATACGCAGTATTTT. Its translation: CASSEVQGDTQYF. J is TRBJ2-3 and V is TRBV6-1; weak D call: TRBD1 (6 bases). The length of the CDR3 is 13 residues. The germline gives CDR1 MNHNS, CDR2 SASEGT. V dropped 1 base and J dropped 6 bases, with 8 bases sitting between them.